The clone carrying this T cell receptor beta chain has more than one count but fewer than ten. Antigen: not known. This record belongs to a study of T cell repertoires in cytomegalovirus infection. TCRdb reprocessed the reads via MiXCR and lists one record per CDR3 protein. The repertoire holds about 570,000 distinct CDR3 sequences, with around two fifths as singletons. The CDR3 is 15 amino acids. V lost 1 base, J lost 5 bases, and 12 bases lay in between. Sequencing used cultured PBMCs, obtained from culture after CMV antigen stimulation. The clonotype comes from a human donor in good health (CMV status not recorded). Some clones in this sample may be carry-over from other donors' samples. This chain links TRBV12-3 or TRBV12-4 with TRBJ1-5; D possibly corresponds to TRBD1 (5 bases). In DNA form, the CDR3 reads TGTGCCAGCAGTTTAGGCAGGGTGGGCGATCAGCCCCAGCATTTT. It is translated as CASSLGRVGDQPQHF.